The T cell receptor (beta chain) under discussion was sequenced for a study of Ad26.COV2.S vaccination and SARS-CoV-2 variants. Study as a whole: The donor belonged to the COV1001 Ad26.COV2.S trial arm. Findings and limits, study-wide: Quantification of TCR breadth and depth may have yielded underestimates of total T cell responses.

In its sample, this clone was seen once. Its antigen remains unidentified. Sequenced by immunoSEQ multiplex PCR; TCRdb stores in-frame clones only, minus some. The sample comprises 500,000 or so clones, around 90% of which are singletons, and roughly 13% rests with the top ten. As to treatment: some 20 received Ad26.COV2.S at low or high dose, single or two shots; about 5 received placebo; per-sample allocation not given. Day 63 after the first injection of vaccine or placebo was the sampling time. An adult of 18-55 years in Boston served as donor. The CDR3 totals 14 residues. V was clipped by 5 bases and J by 3 bases, with 11 bases between them. Germline CDR1 is SGHTA and CDR2 is FQGNSA.

The chain recombines TRBV7-2 with TRBJ1-5; D is perhaps TRBD1 (6 bases). The sample here was peripheral blood, taken in a trial of Ad26.COV2.S vaccine versus placebo. The clonotype comes from a person aged 18 to 65 who received the Ad26.COV2.S COVID-19 vaccine or a placebo. The chain's CDR3 is CASSPGGYNQPQHF. The CDR3 bases are TGTGCCAGCAGCCCCGGGGGCTACAATCAGCCCCAGCATTTT.